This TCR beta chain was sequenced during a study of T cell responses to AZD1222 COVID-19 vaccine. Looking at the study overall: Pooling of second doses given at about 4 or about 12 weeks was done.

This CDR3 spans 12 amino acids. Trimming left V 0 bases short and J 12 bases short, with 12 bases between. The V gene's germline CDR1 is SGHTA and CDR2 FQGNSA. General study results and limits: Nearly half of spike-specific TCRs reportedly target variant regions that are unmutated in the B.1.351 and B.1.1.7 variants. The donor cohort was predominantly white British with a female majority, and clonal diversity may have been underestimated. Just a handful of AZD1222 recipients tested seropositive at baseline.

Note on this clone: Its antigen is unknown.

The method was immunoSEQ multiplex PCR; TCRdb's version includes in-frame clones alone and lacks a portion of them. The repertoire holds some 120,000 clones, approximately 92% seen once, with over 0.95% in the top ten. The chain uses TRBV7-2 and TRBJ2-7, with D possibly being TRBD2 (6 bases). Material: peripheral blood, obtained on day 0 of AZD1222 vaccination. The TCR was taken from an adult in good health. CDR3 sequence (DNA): TGTGCCAGCAGCTTAGCGGAGGGGCTGCTGTACTTC. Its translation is CASSLAEGLLYF.